Described below is a single TCR beta chain sequence and its context. Antigen: not known. The sample is drawn from a study of cytomegalovirus exposure and HLA in healthy donors. Overall study context: The approximately 100 million unique TCR beta sequences, from about 170 million T cells, were found by an earlier analysis.

The CDR3 has 16 amino acids. The junction had 1 base not matched to a gene; V was cut back by 0 bases and J by 1 base. Germline assignment: CDR1 LGHNA and CDR2 YNFKEQ. The study, taken as a whole, reports: When analyzed later, a missense DCLRE1C variant was found to be linked to TCR beta V- and J-gene trimming. Under in vitro conditions, a few CMV-associated chains were confirmed as specific for CMV antigens.

The PCR employed 60 Vbeta primers together with 13 Jbeta primers. Sequencing used immunoSEQ multiplex PCR; TCRdb keeps in-frame clones, though not all of them. This table holds 90,000 to 120,000 clones, approximately 70% found once. This TCR was recovered from a man aged 25 to 40 in good health and CMV-seropositive. This chain uses TRBV4-2 with TRBJ2-3; 10 positions match TRBD2. The source material was PBMCs. CDR3 nucleotides: TGTGCCAGCAGCCAAGAAGGGACTAGCGGCACAGATACGCAGTATTTT. This sequence encodes CASSQEGTSGTDTQYF.